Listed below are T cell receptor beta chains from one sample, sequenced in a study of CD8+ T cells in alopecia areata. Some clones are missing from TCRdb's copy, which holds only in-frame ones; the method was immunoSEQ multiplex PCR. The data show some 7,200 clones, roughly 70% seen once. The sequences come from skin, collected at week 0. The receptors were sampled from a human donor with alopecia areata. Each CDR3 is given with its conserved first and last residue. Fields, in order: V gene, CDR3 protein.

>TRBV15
CATSAMPGQWNQPQHF
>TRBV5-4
CASSLGTDGYEQFF
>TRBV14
CASSFRDSPLHF
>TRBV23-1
CASSQSQRGGTSPLHF
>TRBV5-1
CASSLETGTSDTQYF
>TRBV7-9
CASSLAGTSGGPFNEQFF
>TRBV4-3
CASSQERGGQETQYF
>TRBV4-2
CASSQDEGQGADTQYF
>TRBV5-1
CASSPFAGGDLRGETQYF
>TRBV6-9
CASSYTGGVSQYF
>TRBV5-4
CASSLGGREAFF
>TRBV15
CATSRGPRGGQETQYF
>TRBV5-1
CASSLKRDSSYNEQFF
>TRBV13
CASSTRGVNEQFF
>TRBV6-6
CASTPPGRLGTGELFF
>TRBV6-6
CASSLTVGGGITEAFF
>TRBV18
CASSRNRADTQYF
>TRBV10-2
CAAGPSSEQYF
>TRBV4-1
CASSQDRTYEQYF
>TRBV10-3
CAIRDRGNVPPYNEQFF
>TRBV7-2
CASSLGGISAVSYGYTF
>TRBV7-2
CASPRERRLGYGYTF
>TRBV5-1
CASSSQQGTYEQYF
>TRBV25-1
CASSSGLGGRSSGNTIYF
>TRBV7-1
CASSQNLQGDEQFF
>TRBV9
CASSVATGASGDEQFF
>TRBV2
CASSGETFSSYNSPLHF
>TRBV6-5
CASSDSQGYEQYF
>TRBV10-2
CAARLAASSYEQYF
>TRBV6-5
CAAGDRGYGYTF
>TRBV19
CATQRGTGTETQYF
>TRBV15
CATSQYNQPQHF
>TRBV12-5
CASGWRGFQPQHF
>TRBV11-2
CASSLTTSYNEQFF
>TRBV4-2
CASSQGQGQGYREQYF
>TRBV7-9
CASSRGREAFF
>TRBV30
CAWSEGLAGGELFF
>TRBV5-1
CASSLTGYGYTF
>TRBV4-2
CASSGGDRGSAQFF
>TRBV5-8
CASSEGGISNQPQHF
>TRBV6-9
CASSSHMGYSDEQFF
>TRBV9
CASSALAGSIGSEQFF
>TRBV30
CAWIPPTGANVLTF
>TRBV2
CASSESRQDYNEQFF
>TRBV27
CASSNRRVGQETQYF
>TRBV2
CASSGRLSGANVLTF